These 30 T cell receptor beta chains came from one sample sequenced in a study of blood T cell repertoires in COVID-19. The method was immunoSEQ multiplex PCR; TCRdb's version includes in-frame clones alone and lacks a portion of them. The repertoire holds 75,000 to 90,000 clones, with 75% to 85% as singletons. The material sequenced was peripheral blood. The origin of the receptors is a woman aged 40 to 55 with active or convalescent COVID-19.

CDR3 sequence (DNA): TGTGCCAGCAGTTTAGTGGGAGGGGAGAACTATGGCTACACCTTC. It specifies CASSLVGGENYGYTF. V usage is TRBV28 and J usage is TRBJ1-2, with a tentative D call TRBD1 (5 bases). CDR1 and CDR2 (germline): MDHEN, SYDVKM. The CDR3 is 15 amino acids. The V gene lost 2 bases and the J gene lost 2 bases, with 12 bases spanning the gap.

CDR3 in DNA: TGTGCCAGCAGCTACCCCCGGACTACCGGGGGGGGCTCCTACGAGCAGTACTTC. Protein product: CASSYPRTTGGGSYEQYF. The rearrangement links TRBV11-2 to TRBJ2-7; 8 positions match TRBD2. Germline lookup yields CDR1 SGHAT and CDR2 FQNNGV. The CDR3 runs to 18 residues. V shed 4 bases and J 0 bases; nucleotides not matched to a gene: 14.

The chain uses TRBV13 and TRBJ2-3, with D possibly being TRBD2 (6 bases). Germline-derived CDR1 and CDR2 are PRHDT and FYEKMQ (reference sequence). V was shortened by 1 base and J by 1 base, with 15 bases between the two germline ends. This CDR3 is 17 amino acids long. The chain's CDR3 is CASSLELRERGTDTQYF. CDR3 DNA: TGTGCCAGCAGCTTAGAGCTTCGGGAGAGGGGCACAGATACGCAGTATTTT.

This rearrangement joins TRBV10-3 to TRBJ1-2, with D uncertain. This CDR3 has 13 amino acids. CDR1 and CDR2 (germline): ENHRY, SYGVKD. V was cut by 9 bases and J by 0 bases, with 11 bases left in between. The CDR3 nucleotides read TGTGCCATGTGCCAGGTGGCTAACTATGGCTACACCTTC. It yields the protein CAMCQVANYGYTF.

CDR3 loop: CASSDPRGGLDTEAFF. The CDR3 DNA sequence: TGTGCCAGCAGCGATCCCCGCGGCGGGCTGGACACTGAAGCTTTCTTT. This chain uses TRBV9 with TRBJ1-1; D unresolved. Germline values: CDR1 SGDLS, CDR2 YYNGEE. This CDR3 has 16 residues. Between the trimmed V and J ends, which lost 3 bases and 3 bases, there was a span of 18 bases.

The chain links TRBV12-3 or TRBV12-4 to TRBJ2-7; D not resolved. V was shortened by 3 bases and J by 2 bases, with 5 bases between the two germline ends. The CDR3 sequence is 12 residues long. Here the CDR3 reads CASSFGAYEQYF. As DNA, the CDR3 is TGTGCCAGCAGTTTTGGAGCCTACGAGCAGTACTTC.

V is TRBV27 and J is TRBJ2-1; 10 positions agree with TRBD2. CDR1 and CDR2 (germline): MNHEY, SMNVEV (reference sequence). The CDR3 is 14 residues long. J was trimmed by 8 bases and V by 4 bases; bases with no gene match: 5. DNA for the CDR3: TGTGCCAGCAGTTGGGGTACTAGCGGGGATGAGCAGTTCTTC. Translated: CASSWGTSGDEQFF.

V is TRBV5-4 and J is TRBJ2-1; D is possibly TRBD2 (7 bases). Germline CDR1 SGHNT, CDR2 YYREEE (reference sequence). This CDR3 region has 15 residues. Trimming cost V 2 bases and J 5 bases, with 14 bases left between them. CDR3 in DNA: TGTGCCAGCAGCTTTAGTGGGAGGGGGGACAATGAGCAGTTCTTC. Protein product: CASSFSGRGDNEQFF.

This clone appeared a few times. The V gene is TRBV19, the J gene TRBJ2-6; 9 bases are shared with TRBD1. After removal of 5 bases from V and 2 bases from J, the junction contained 10 bases not matched to a gene. Germline V CDR1 and CDR2: LNHDA, SQIVND (reference sequence). The CDR3 has 18 residues. The CDR3 DNA sequence: TGTGCCAGTAGTTCCACCGGGACAGGGCTAACTGGGGCCAACGTCCTGACTTTC. This sequence encodes CASSSTGTGLTGANVLTF.

This chain links TRBV28 with TRBJ2-3; TRBD1 is a possible D gene (6 bases). Looked up from germline, CDR1 is MDHEN and CDR2 is SYDVKM. Trimming removed 6 bases from V and 8 bases from J, with 18 bases in between. The CDR3 consists of 14 residues. The CDR3 DNA reads as TGTGCCAGCAGCGAGCCCACAGGGACCGGTACGCAGTATTTT. The encoded protein is CASSEPTGTGTQYF.

This rearrangement joins TRBV5-6 to TRBJ1-6; unclear D gene. CDR1 and CDR2 (germline): SGHDT, YYEEEE. This CDR3 comprises 17 residues. V dropped 0 bases and J dropped 2 bases, with 12 bases sitting between them. This chain's CDR3 is CASSLERGVPYNSPLHF. DNA of the CDR3: TGTGCCAGCAGCTTGGAACGGGGAGTACCCTATAATTCACCCCTCCACTTT.

This clone was detected only a few times. At the DNA level, this CDR3 is encoded by other sequences in the same sample as well. The gene calls are TRBV7-9 and TRBJ2-1; TRBD2 matches 7 bases. This CDR3 comprises 14 residues. Germline V gives CDR1 SEHNR, CDR2 FQNEAQ (reference sequence). With 4 bases clipped from V and 4 bases from J, the junction kept 4 bases outside the gene matches. The CDR3 DNA follows: TGTGCCAGCAGCTCGGGACTATTATACAATGAGCAGTTCTTC. Encoded protein: CASSSGLLYNEQFF.

The V gene is TRBV5-1, the J gene TRBJ1-4, with D unresolved. The CDR3 has 16 amino acids. Trimming left V 5 bases short and J 0 bases short, with 14 bases between. Per the germline V gene, CDR1 is SGHRS and CDR2 is YFSETQ. The CDR3 spells CASREVSGSTNEKLFF. In nucleotides, the CDR3 is TGCGCCAGCAGGGAGGTCTCGGGGTCAACTAATGAAAAACTGTTTTTT. The full variable domain, in which reference TRBV5-1 and TRBJ1-4 provide the parts outside the CDR3, is KAGVTQTPRYLIKTRGQQVTLSCSPISGHRSVSWYQQTPGQGLQFLFEYFSETQRNKGNFPGRFSGRQFSNSRSEMNVSTLELGDSALYLCASREVSGSTNEKLFFGSGTQLSVL.

The chain is built from TRBV18 and TRBJ2-3; a weak D match, TRBD1 (5 bases). The ends were cut back, 0 bases at V and 5 bases at J, with 12 bases in the middle. The CDR3 has 15 residues. Germline loops: CDR1 KGHSH, CDR2 LQKENI. The CDR3 here is CASSPPTASVDTQYF. CDR3 DNA sequence: TGTGCCAGCTCACCACCGACAGCGTCCGTAGATACGCAGTATTTT.

This clone was recorded a few times. The chain has TRBV9 and TRBJ1-3, with 7 bases matching TRBD1. The CDR3 contains 17 residues. Germline values: CDR1 SGDLS, CDR2 YYNGEE. Trimming removed 4 bases from V and 0 bases from J; junction bases left unmatched: 10. The CDR3 protein is CASSPMTGLNSGNTIYF. The CDR3 DNA reads TGTGCCAGCAGCCCTATGACAGGGCTTAACTCTGGAAACACCATATATTTT.

The DNA for the CDR3 is TGCGCCAGCAGTGAGTCGGGCCTCCTACCTAGCAGTAGGTTCTTC. Protein product: CASSESGLLPSSRFF. V is TRBV10-1 and J is TRBJ2-1, with TRBD2 as a possible D gene (5 bases). Trimming pared 0 bases from V and 15 bases from J, leaving 21 bases between. Germline V gives CDR1 WNHNN, CDR2 SYGVQD (reference sequence). The CDR3 totals 15 residues.

V usage is TRBV18 and J usage is TRBJ2-7; D gene uncertain. CDR1 and CDR2 from the germline V gene are KGHSH and LQKENI. CDR3 length: 13 residues. Trimming cost V 3 bases and J 2 bases, with 8 bases left between them. The CDR3 DNA sequence: TGTGCCAGCTCACCGGGCTACCCCTACGAGCAGTACTTC. It yields the protein CASSPGYPYEQYF. Filled out from reference TRBV18 and TRBJ2-7, the complete variable domain reads NAGVMQNPRHLVRRRGQEARLRCSPMKGHSHVYWYRQLPEEGLKFMVYLQKENIIDESGMPKERFSAEFPKEGPSILRIQQVVRGDSAAYFCASSPGYPYEQYFGPGTRLTVT.

The chain combines TRBV4-3 with TRBJ2-3; a weak D match, TRBD1 (6 bases). Deletions cut 4 bases from V and 4 bases from J, with 9 bases between. This CDR3 region has 13 residues. CDR1 is LGHNA, CDR2 YSLEER, per germline. In nucleotides, the CDR3 is TGCGCCAGCAGCCCACAGGGACCAGATACGCAGTATTTT. Translated, it gives CASSPQGPDTQYF.

The CDR3 spells CASSLVEGGNQPQHF. The CDR3 coding sequence is TGTGCCAGCAGCTTAGTGGAGGGCGGCAATCAGCCCCAGCATTTT. The rearrangement joins TRBV11-3 to TRBJ1-5; D is unresolved. Per germline, CDR1 SGHNT and CDR2 YENEEA. This CDR3 contains 15 residues. Deletions cut 1 base from V and 2 bases from J, with 9 bases between.

The chain employs TRBV4-2 and TRBJ1-2; weak D call: TRBD1 (5 bases). V was shortened by 0 bases and J by 2 bases, with 16 bases between the two germline ends. The germline gives CDR1 LGHNA, CDR2 YNFKEQ. CDR3 length: 17 amino acids. CDR3: CASSQDRGGYANYGYTF. The CDR3 nucleotides are TGTGCCAGCAGCCAAGATCGGGGGGGATATGCGAACTATGGCTACACCTTC.

This clone was counted between two and nine times. This chain connects TRBV3-1 (or the pseudogene TRBV3-2) to TRBJ2-1; 8 positions match TRBD2. V lost 2 bases and J lost 2; bases outside the gene matches: 5. Germline lookup yields CDR1 LGHDT and CDR2 YNNKEL (reference sequence). This CDR3 spans 16 amino acids. The CDR3 nucleotides are TGTGCCAGCAGCCAAATCTTGGGACTAGCCTACAATGAGCAGTTCTTC. Residues: CASSQILGLAYNEQFF.

The J gene is TRBJ2-5, the V gene TRBV4-2, with a weak D call TRBD2 (6 bases). Germline assignment: CDR1 LGHNA and CDR2 YNFKEQ. Trimming stripped 4 bases from V and 5 bases from J, with 11 bases between. The CDR3 runs to 13 residues. The CDR3 sequence: CASSRSAGETQYF. The CDR3 DNA reads as TGTGCCAGCAGCCGCTCCGCGGGGGAGACCCAGTACTTC.

V is TRBV5-5 and J is TRBJ2-1, with D maybe TRBD1 (5 bases). The V gene lost 3 bases and the J gene lost 0 bases, with 10 bases spanning the gap. The CDR3 is 15 residues long. Germline V lookup: CDR1 SGHKS, CDR2 YYEKEE (reference sequence). This chain's CDR3 is CASSWGRSSYNEQFF. CDR3 nucleotides: TGTGCCAGCAGCTGGGGCCGCAGCTCCTACAATGAGCAGTTCTTC.

The V and J genes are TRBV5-4 and TRBJ1-2; D is perhaps TRBD1 (6 bases). Trimming shortened V by 3 bases and J by 0 bases, and 12 bases separated the two germline ends. This CDR3 spans 15 amino acids. Germline loops: CDR1 SGHNT, CDR2 YYREEE (reference sequence). The CDR3 spells CASSSYRDANYGYTF. In nucleotides, the CDR3 is TGTGCCAGCAGCTCGTACAGGGACGCTAACTATGGCTACACCTTC.

The J gene is TRBJ1-2, the V gene TRBV7-2; D is perhaps TRBD1 (5 bases). The germline CDR1 and CDR2 sequences are SGHTA and FQGNSA. This CDR3 has 13 amino acids. Trimming shortened V by 3 bases and J by 4 bases, and 9 bases separated the two germline ends. CDR3 region: CASSLGGIYGYTF. CDR3 sequence (DNA): TGTGCCAGCAGCTTGGGGGGAATCTATGGCTACACCTTC.

This rearrangement joins TRBV7-6 to TRBJ1-4; 8 positions agree with TRBD1. The length of the CDR3 is 16 residues. Looked up from germline, CDR1 is SGHVS and CDR2 is FNYEAQ. V lost 4 bases, J lost 10 bases, and 14 bases stayed unmatched. The CDR3 is CASSSTGGSRGGKLFF. For the CDR3, the DNA is TGTGCCAGCAGCTCCACAGGGGGGTCAAGAGGGGGAAAACTGTTTTTT.

The rearrangement joins TRBV29-1 to TRBJ2-3, with 8 bases matching TRBD1. Germline assignment: CDR1 SQVTM and CDR2 ANQGSEA. This CDR3 is 12 amino acids long. J lost 7 bases, V lost 4 bases, and 4 bases had no gene match. Written as DNA, the CDR3 is TGCAGCGTTGGGGACAGGCAGTATACGCAGTATTTT. Translation: CSVGDRQYTQYF.

As regards this clone: The junction departs from the called germline gene at one end, perhaps through a read error. This chain joins TRBV2 and TRBJ2-2; maybe TRBD1 (5 bases). Germline V gene lookup returns CDR1 SNHLY and CDR2 FYNNEI. This CDR3 is 14 amino acids long. The CDR3 region is CACRALSNTGELFF. CDR3 bases: TGTGCCTGCAGGGCCCTTTCGAACACCGGGGAGCTGTTTTTT.

The chain joins TRBV28 to TRBJ1-6, with D possibly being TRBD1 (5 bases). CDR1 MDHEN and CDR2 SYDVKM come from the germline V gene. V dropped 2 bases and J dropped 6 bases, with 11 bases sitting between them. This CDR3 region has 15 residues. CDR3 bases: TGTGCCAGCAGTTTAGCAGGGCTTCGTAATTCACCCCTCCACTTT. Its protein product is CASSLAGLRNSPLHF.

The V gene is TRBV5-1, the J gene TRBJ2-1, with 12 bases matching TRBD2. J gave up 1 base and V 7 bases, and 3 bases lay outside the gene matches. CDR3 size: 15 residues. The germline CDR1 and CDR2 sequences are SGHRS and YFSETQ. CDR3 nucleotides: TGCGCCAGCGTCACTAGCGGGGGGTCCTACAATGAGCAGTTCTTC. Its protein product is CASVTSGGSYNEQFF.